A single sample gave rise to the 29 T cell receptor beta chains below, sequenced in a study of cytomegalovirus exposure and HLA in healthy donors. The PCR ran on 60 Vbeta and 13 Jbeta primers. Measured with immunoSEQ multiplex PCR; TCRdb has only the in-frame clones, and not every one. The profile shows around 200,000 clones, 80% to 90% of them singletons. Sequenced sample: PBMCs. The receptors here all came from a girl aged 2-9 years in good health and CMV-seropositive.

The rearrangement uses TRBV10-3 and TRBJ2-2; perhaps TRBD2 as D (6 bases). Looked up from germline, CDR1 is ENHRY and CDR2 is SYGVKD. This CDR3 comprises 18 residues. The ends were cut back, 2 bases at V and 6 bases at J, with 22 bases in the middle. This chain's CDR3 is CAISETPGTHFGAGELFF. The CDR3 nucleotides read TGTGCCATCAGTGAGACCCCCGGGACTCATTTTGGGGCCGGGGAGCTGTTTTTT.

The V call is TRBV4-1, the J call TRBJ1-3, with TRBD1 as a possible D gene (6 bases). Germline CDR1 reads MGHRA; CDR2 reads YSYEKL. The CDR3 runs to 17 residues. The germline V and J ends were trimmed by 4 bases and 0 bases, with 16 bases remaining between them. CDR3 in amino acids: CASSPWTVPLSGNTIYF. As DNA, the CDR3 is TGCGCCAGCAGCCCCTGGACAGTTCCGCTCTCTGGAAACACCATATATTTT.

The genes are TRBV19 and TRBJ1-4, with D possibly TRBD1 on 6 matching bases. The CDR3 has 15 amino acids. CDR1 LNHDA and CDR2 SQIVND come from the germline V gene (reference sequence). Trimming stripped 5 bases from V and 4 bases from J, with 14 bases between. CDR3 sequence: CASSPYRDNNEKLFF. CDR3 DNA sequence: TGTGCCAGTAGTCCATACCGGGACAATAATGAAAAACTGTTTTTT.

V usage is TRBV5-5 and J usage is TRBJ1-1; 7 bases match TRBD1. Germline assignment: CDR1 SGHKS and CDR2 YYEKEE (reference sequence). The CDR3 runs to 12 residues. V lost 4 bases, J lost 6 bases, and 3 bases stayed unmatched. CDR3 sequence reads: CASSPRGPEAFF. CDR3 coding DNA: TGTGCCAGCAGCCCTAGGGGGCCTGAAGCTTTCTTT.

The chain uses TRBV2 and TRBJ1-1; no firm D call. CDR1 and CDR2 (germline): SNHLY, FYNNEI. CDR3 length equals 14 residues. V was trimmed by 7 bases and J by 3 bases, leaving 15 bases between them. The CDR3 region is CASKLDNMYTEAFF. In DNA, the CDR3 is TGTGCCAGCAAGCTTGACAATATGTACACTGAAGCTTTCTTT.

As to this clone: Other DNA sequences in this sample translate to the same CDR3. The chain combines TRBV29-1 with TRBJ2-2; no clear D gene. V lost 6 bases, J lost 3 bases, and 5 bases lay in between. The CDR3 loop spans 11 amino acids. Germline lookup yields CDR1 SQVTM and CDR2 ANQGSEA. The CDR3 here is CSVRDTGELFF. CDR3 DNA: TGCAGCGTCCGAGACACCGGGGAGCTGTTTTTT.

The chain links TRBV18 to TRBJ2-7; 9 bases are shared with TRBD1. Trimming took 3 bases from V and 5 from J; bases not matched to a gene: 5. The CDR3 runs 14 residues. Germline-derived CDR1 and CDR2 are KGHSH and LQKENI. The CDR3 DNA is TGTGCCAGCTCACCCGGACAGGGGTTCGACGAGCAGTACTTC. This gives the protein CASSPGQGFDEQYF.

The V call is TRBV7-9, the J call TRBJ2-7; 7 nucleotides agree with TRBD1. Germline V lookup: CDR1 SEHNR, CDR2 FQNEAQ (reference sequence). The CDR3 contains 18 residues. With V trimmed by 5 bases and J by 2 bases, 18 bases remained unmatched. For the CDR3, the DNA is TGTGCCAGCAGCCATTCCCGCCGGGGACAGCGATCTACCTACGAGCAGTACTTC. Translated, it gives CASSHSRRGQRSTYEQYF.

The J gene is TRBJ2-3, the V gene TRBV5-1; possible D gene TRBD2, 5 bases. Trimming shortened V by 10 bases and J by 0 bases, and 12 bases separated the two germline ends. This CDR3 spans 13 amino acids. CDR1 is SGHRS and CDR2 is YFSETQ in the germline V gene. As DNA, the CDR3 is TGCGCCTGTGGTTCGGGGAGCACAGATACGCAGTATTTT. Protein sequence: CACGSGSTDTQYF.

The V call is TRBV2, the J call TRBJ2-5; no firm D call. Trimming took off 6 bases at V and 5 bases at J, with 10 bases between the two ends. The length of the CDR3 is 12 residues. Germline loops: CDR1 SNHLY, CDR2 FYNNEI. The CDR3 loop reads CASRTLQETQYF. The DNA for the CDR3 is TGTGCCAGCAGAACCCTTCAGGAGACCCAGTACTTC.

The CDR3 DNA follows: TGCAGCGTTTCCTCGGGGGGAATCACTGAAGCTTTCTTT. Encoded protein: CSVSSGGITEAFF. The V call is TRBV29-1, the J call TRBJ1-1, with D possibly TRBD1 on 5 matching bases. The CDR3 consists of 13 residues. The V gene's germline CDR1 is SQVTM and CDR2 ANQGSEA. The germline V and J ends were trimmed by 5 bases and 4 bases, with 14 bases remaining between them. Looking up the rest from reference TRBV29-1 and TRBJ1-1 gives the full variable domain: SAVISQKPSRDICQRGTSLTIQCQVDSQVTMMFWYRQQPGQSLTLIATANQGSEATYESGFVIDKFPISRPNLTFSTLTVSNMSPEDSSIYLCSVSSGGITEAFFGQGTRLTVV.

CDR3 in amino acids: CASSLWGPGQGRNEQFF. The DNA for the CDR3 is TGTGCCAGCAGTTTATGGGGTCCGGGACAGGGACGGAATGAGCAGTTCTTC. This sequence joins TRBV28 and TRBJ2-1; 9 nucleotides align to TRBD1. The CDR3 runs to 17 residues. The V segment lost 0 bases and the J segment 7 bases; nucleotides outside the gene matches: 10. In germline, CDR1 is MDHEN, CDR2 SYDVKM.

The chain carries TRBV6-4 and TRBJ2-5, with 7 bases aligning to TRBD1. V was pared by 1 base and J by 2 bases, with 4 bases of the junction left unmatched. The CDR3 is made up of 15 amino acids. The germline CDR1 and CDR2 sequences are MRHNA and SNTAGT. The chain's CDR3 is CASSDWTGQQETQYF. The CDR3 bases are TGTGCCAGCAGTGACTGGACAGGTCAGCAAGAGACCCAGTACTTC.

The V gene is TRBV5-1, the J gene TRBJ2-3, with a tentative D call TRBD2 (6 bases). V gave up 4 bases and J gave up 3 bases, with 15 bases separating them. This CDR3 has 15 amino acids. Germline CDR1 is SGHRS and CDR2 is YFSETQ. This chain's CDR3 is CASSLWASETDTQYF. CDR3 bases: TGCGCCAGCAGCCTGTGGGCTAGCGAAACAGATACGCAGTATTTT.

The CDR3 bases are TGCGCCAGCAGCCAAGAAAAACGCGGGGGGACCTACGAGCAGTACTTC. Translation: CASSQEKRGGTYEQYF. V is TRBV4-1 and J is TRBJ2-7, with 8 bases that match TRBD2. The germline gives CDR1 MGHRA, CDR2 YSYEKL. V dropped 0 bases and J dropped 2; count of bases not matched to a gene: 6. The CDR3 is 16 residues long.

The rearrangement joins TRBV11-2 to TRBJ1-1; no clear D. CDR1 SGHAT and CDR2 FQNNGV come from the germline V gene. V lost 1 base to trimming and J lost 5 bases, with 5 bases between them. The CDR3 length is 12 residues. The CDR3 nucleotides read TGTGCCAGCAGCTTAGTGTCGACTGAAGCTTTCTTT. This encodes CASSLVSTEAFF.

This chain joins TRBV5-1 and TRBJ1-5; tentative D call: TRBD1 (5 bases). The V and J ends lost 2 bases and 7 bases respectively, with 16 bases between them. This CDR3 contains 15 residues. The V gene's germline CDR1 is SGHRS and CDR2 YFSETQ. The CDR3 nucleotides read TGCGCCAGCAGCTTAGCAGGGTGGGTTGGACAGCCCCAGCATTTT. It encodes CASSLAGWVGQPQHF.

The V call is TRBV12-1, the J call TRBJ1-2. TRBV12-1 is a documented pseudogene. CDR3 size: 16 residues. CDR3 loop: CASSPPRGVRLHGYTF. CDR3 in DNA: TGTGCCAGCAGCCCCCCCCGGGGGGTCAGGTTGCATGGCTACACCTTC.

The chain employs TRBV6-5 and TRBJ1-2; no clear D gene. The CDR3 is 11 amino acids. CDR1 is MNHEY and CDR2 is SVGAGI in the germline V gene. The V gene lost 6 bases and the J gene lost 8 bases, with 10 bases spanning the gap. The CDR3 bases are TGTGCCAGCAGCGAGGGTAGCGGCTACACCTTC. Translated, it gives CASSEGSGYTF.

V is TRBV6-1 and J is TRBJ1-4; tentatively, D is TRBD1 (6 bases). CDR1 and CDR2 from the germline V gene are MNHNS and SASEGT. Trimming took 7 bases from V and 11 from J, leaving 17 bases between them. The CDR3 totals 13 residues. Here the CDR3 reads CASMDSSSEKLFF. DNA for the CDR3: TGTGCCAGCATGGACAGTTCCTCGGAGAAACTGTTTTTT.

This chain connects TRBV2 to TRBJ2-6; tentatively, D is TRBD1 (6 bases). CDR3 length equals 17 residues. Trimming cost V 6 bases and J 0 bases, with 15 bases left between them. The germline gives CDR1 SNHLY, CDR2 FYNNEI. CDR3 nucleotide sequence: TGTGCCAGCAGCCCCCGGACAGCCCTCTCTGGGGCCAACGTCCTGACTTTC. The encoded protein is CASSPRTALSGANVLTF.

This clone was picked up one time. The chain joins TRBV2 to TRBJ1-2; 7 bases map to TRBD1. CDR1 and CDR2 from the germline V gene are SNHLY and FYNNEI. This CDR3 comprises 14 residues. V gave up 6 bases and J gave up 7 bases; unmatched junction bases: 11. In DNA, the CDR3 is TGTGCCAGCAGGACGAGACAGGGAATAGTTGGCTACACCTTC. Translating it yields CASRTRQGIVGYTF.

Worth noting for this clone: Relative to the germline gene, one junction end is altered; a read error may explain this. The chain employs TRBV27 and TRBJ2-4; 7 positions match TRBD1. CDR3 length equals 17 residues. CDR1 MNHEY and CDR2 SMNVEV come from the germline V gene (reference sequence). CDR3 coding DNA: TGTGCCAGCAACCTAGAGGGACAGCCAAGAGCCAAATACATTCAGTACTTC. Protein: CASNLEGQPRAKYIQYF.

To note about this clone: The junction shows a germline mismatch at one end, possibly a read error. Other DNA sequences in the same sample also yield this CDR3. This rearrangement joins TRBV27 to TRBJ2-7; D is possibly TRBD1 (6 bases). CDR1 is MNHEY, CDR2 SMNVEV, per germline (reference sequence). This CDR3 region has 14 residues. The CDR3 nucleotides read TGTGCTAGCAGTTTAAACAGGGTTCTCTACGAGCAGTACTTC. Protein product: CASSLNRVLYEQYF.

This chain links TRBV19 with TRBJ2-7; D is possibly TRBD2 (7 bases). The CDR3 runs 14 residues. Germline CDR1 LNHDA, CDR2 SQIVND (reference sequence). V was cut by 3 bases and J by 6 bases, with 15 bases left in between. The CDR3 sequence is CASSIGGGAREQYF. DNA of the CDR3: TGTGCCAGTAGTATTGGTGGGGGGGCACGCGAGCAGTACTTC.

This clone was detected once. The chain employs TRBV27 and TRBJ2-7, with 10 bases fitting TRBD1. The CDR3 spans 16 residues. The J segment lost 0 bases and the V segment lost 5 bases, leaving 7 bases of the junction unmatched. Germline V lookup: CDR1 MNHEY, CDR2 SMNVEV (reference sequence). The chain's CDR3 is CASSTRQGADSYEQYF. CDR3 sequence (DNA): TGTGCCAGCAGTACCAGACAGGGGGCGGACTCCTACGAGCAGTACTTC.

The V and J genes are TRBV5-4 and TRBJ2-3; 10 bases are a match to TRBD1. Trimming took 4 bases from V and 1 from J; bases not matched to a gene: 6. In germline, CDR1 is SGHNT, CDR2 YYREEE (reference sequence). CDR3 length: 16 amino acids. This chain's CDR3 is CASSKRGTGGTDTQYF. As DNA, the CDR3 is TGTGCCAGCAGCAAACGAGGGACAGGGGGCACAGATACGCAGTATTTT.

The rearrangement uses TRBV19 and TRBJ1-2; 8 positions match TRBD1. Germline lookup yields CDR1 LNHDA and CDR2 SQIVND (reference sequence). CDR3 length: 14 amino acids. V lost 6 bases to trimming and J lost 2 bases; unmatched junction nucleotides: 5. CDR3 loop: CASRGQGTNYGYTF. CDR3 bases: TGTGCCAGTAGAGGACAGGGTACCAACTATGGCTACACCTTC.

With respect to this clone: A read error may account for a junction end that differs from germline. The DNA of the CDR3 is TGTGCCAGCAGCTTAACCGGACTCGACACGAGAGGCGATCCCTTC. It translates to CASSLTGLDTRGDPF. The chain links TRBV7-2 to TRBJ1-2; D ambiguous. Per the germline V gene, CDR1 is SGHTA and CDR2 is FQGNSA. The CDR3 sequence is 15 residues long.